The clone carrying this T cell receptor beta chain showed up many times. This record comes from a study of T-cell reconstitution after alpha-beta-depleted transplantation in children. Library preparation (for TCRbeta) was performed with unique molecular identifiers. TCRdb processed the PCR reads anew with MiXCR; each CDR3 protein has one entry. This sample has approximately 240,000 distinct CDR3 sequences, with over 9.5% found just once. The CDR3 has 14 amino acids. Germline V CDR1 and CDR2: DFQATT, SNEGSKA (reference sequence). Trimming took off 3 bases at V and 4 bases at J, with 13 bases between the two ends.

The sample was PBMCs from the stem cell graft donor, taken from the stem cell graft. The receptor was isolated from a human donor who donated a stem cell graft to a child with SCID. The chain carries TRBV20-1 and TRBJ1-5; D gene ambiguous. CDR3 protein: CSARNPGRNQPQHF. CDR3 DNA: TGCAGTGCTAGGAACCCTGGTCGAAATCAGCCCCAGCATTTT.